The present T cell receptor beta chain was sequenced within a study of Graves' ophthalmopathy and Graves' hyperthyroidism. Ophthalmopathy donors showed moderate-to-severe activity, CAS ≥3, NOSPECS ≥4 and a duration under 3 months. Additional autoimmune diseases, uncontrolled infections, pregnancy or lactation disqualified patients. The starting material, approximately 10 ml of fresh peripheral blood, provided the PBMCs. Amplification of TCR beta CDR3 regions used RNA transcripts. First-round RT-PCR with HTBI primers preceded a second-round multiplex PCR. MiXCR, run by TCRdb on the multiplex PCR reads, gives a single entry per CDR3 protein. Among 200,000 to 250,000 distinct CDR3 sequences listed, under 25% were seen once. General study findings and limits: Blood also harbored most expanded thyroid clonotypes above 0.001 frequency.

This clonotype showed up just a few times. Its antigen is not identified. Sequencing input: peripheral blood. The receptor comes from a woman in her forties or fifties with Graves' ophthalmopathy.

The CDR3 bases are TGCAGCGTGAGCGGGGGTTCCGGGGAGCTGTTTTTT. Translation gives CSVSGGSGELFF. The V gene is TRBV29-1, the J gene TRBJ2-2; 8 bases are shared with TRBD2. This CDR3 is built from 12 residues. Germline lookup yields CDR1 SQVTM and CDR2 ANQGSEA. V shed 6 bases, J shed 6 bases, and the junction held 3 bases outside the gene matches.